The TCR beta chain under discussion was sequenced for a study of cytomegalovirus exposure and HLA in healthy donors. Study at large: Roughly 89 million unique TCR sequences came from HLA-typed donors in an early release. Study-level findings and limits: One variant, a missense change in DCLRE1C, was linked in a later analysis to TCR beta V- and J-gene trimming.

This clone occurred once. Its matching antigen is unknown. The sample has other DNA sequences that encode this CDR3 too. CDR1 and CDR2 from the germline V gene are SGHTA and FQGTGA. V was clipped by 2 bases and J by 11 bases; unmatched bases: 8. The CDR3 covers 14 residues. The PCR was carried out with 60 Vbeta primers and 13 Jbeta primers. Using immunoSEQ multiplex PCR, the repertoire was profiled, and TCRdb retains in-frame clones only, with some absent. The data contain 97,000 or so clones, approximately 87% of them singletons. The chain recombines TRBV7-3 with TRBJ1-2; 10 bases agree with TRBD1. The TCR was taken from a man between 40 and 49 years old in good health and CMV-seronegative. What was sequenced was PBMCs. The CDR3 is CASSLGSGTGDYTF. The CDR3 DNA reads TGTGCCAGCAGCTTAGGATCCGGGACAGGGGATTACACCTTC.